The entry that follows covers one TCR beta chain sequence. Antigen specificity is unknown. The assay was immunoSEQ multiplex PCR, and TCRdb's table has in-frame clones only and misses some. The data show 19,000 or so clones, with roughly four fifths seen just once and roughly 6.1% held by the top ten. The data were obtained in a study of high-grade serous ovarian cancer treatment subgroups. Overall study context: Samples averaged 14,192 reads and several thousand unique TCR beta rearrangements.

The CDR3 is made up of 15 amino acids. Trimming stripped 0 bases from V and 3 bases from J, with 11 bases between. Germline V gene data show CDR1 as SEHNR and CDR2 as FQNEAQ (reference sequence). The tumor samples were collected prior to definitive surgery or chemotherapy. General observations from the study: Different patients shared almost no repertoire; same-patient tumors shared about 0.1 to 0.8. Only CDR3 was analyzed; CDR1 and CDR2 were not.

The sequence came from a human donor with high-grade serous ovarian cancer. Sequenced input: tumor tissue. This sequence joins TRBV7-9 and TRBJ1-1; no definite D call. This CDR3 is CASSLAEVPYTEAFF. The CDR3 coding sequence is TGTGCCAGCAGCTTAGCGGAGGTCCCGTACACTGAAGCTTTCTTT.